This T cell receptor (beta chain) was retrieved from a study of T cell repertoires in cytomegalovirus infection (dated by TCRdb to between 2018 and 2021). For context, the study as a whole: Peptide stimulations targeted recently identified HLA-C-restricted CMV epitopes, whose presentation resists viral immunomodulation, together with well-studied HLA-B-restricted epitopes. Because public TCR beta signatures pointed to carriage of CMV infection together with the matching HLA type, the HLA type of each donor mattered for the analysis.

Sequencing was performed on an Illumina HiSeq 1500. The raw public data were reprocessed by TCRdb itself: fastp quality trimming at Q25, MiXCR clonotype calling, in-frame beta chains only. Every CDR3 protein is listed once, alongside the most common genes and DNA of its rows. The sample table lists some 62,000 distinct CDR3 sequences, around 20% of them with a count of one. The ten largest account for roughly 73% of the sample. The treatment or condition label corresponds to: in vitro stimulation with specific CMV peptide epitopes to enrich CMV-specific T cells. This clonotype has only a few counts. What this receptor recognizes is not known. Base qualities are not provided; no much larger clone lies one nucleotide away. What the research found in general, with its limitations: The ex vivo response was dominated by HLA-C-restricted CMV-specific TCR beta clonotypes, which also provided the single most frequent clonotype in two of eight donors. In both this cohort and an independent roughly 350-donor cohort, the cumulative frequency of public TCR beta family members distinguished carriers of CMV infection plus the relevant HLA type.

The CDR3, cysteine through phenylalanine, is 16 amino acids long. CDR3 DNA only is kept here, 48 bases in frame from base 1. CDR1 MGHRA and CDR2 YSYEKL were looked up in the germline V gene. The trim is 2 bases for V and 4 bases for J, with a gap of 15 bases between the germline ends. Recombination joined TRBV4-1 with TRBJ1-3, with the D gene too uncertain to name. This receptor was taken from a human donor in good health (CMV status not recorded). Some clones in this sample may be carry-over from other donors' samples. This material consisted of CD8+ T cells from cultured PBMCs, taken from culture after CMV antigen stimulation. The CDR3 loop reads CASSQSTNNYGNTIYF. The nucleotide sequence is given as TGCGCCAGCAGCCAATCGACAAACAACTACGGAAACACCATATATTTT.